Listed below are T cell receptor beta chains from one sample, sequenced in a study of cytomegalovirus exposure and HLA in healthy donors. The method was immunoSEQ multiplex PCR; TCRdb's version includes in-frame clones alone and lacks a portion of them. The sample shows fewer than 200,000 clones, under 85% of them seen only once. Sequencing used PBMCs. The source of these receptors is a human donor in good health. The CDR3 runs from the conserved cysteine through the conserved F or W. D genes are given only for firm matches. Clone size is given for some rows only: seen once, a few or many times, or a class if the clone is expanded.

clone size | D gene | J gene | V gene | CDR3 DNA | CDR3 protein
. | . | TRBJ1-6 | TRBV6-6 | TGTGCCAGCAGCCGGGGGGATTCTTATAATTCACCCCTCCACTTT | CASSRGDSYNSPLHF
once | . | TRBJ2-5 | TRBV5-4 | TGTGCCAGCAGCGCCTCTGGGCAGTTAGAGACCCAGTACTTC | CASSASGQLETQYF
many | . | TRBJ2-1 | TRBV10-3 | TGTGCCATCAGTGAGAACAACAATGAGCAGTTCTTC | CAISENNNEQFF
. | TRBD2 | TRBJ2-5 | TRBV30 | TGTGCCTGGAGTGTTGGTGCGGGGGGAGTCGTTGAGACCCAGTACTTC | CAWSVGAGGVVETQYF
. | . | TRBJ2-7 | TRBV6-1 | TGTGCCAGCAGCGACTCTGGGGGGTTCGAGCAGTACTTC | CASSDSGGFEQYF
. | . | TRBJ2-3 | TRBV6-5 | TGTGCCCCGGGGCGGGACAGAAGCACAGATACGCAGTATTTT | CAPGRDRSTDTQYF
. | . | TRBJ2-2 | TRBV15 | TGTGCCACCAGCAGAGATCGCAGGTCCACCGGGGAGCTGTTTTTT | CATSRDRRSTGELFF
few | TRBD1 | TRBJ1-4 | TRBV5-1 | TGCGCCAGCAGCCCGGGGACAGGGGGAGGCGAAAAACTGTTTTTT | CASSPGTGGGEKLFF
. | . | TRBJ2-2 | TRBV7-9 | TGTGCCAGCAGCCAGCACGGGGGCGGGGAGCTGTTTTTT | CASSQHGGGELFF
. | TRBD1 | TRBJ2-1 | TRBV9 | TGTGCCAGCAGCGCAAGGACAGGGGTTATGGATGAGCAGTTCTTC | CASSARTGVMDEQFF
. | TRBD2 | TRBJ2-7 | TRBV4-1 | TGCGCCAGCAGCCAGGAAAGACTAGCGGGGGCCGGCGAGCAGTACTTC | CASSQERLAGAGEQYF
. | . | TRBJ1-6 | TRBV7-2 | TGTGCCAGCAGCCCGGTCGGCCCGACAGACAATTCACCCCTCCACTTT | CASSPVGPTDNSPLHF
. | TRBD1 | TRBJ1-2 | TRBV7-3 | TGTGCCAGCAGCAACAGGGGCGCTGGGGGCTACACCTTC | CASSNRGAGGYTF
. | . | TRBJ2-7 | TRBV6-5 | TGTGCCAGCACTCCAGGGGTCGGAGGCAGGCAGTACTTC | CASTPGVGGRQYF
. | TRBD2 | TRBJ2-7 | TRBV29-1 | TGCAGCGTTGATCGGGGGGGCGCCGAGCAGTACTTC | CSVDRGGAEQYF
. | . | TRBJ1-5 | TRBV6-5 | TGTGCCAGCAGTTACTCGGGCCAGGTCGGGCCCCAGCATTTT | CASSYSGQVGPQHF
. | TRBD1 | TRBJ1-6 | TRBV11-1 | TGTGCCAGCAGCCGACAGGGGGCTAATTCACCCCTCCACTTT | CASSRQGANSPLHF
. | . | TRBJ1-3 | TRBV30 | TGTGCCTGGAGCCTGGGCGGGGTGTCTGGAAACACCATATATTTT | CAWSLGGVSGNTIYF
. | TRBD1 | TRBJ1-1 | TRBV19 | TGTGCCAGTAGTGAAGGACAGGGCACGAACACTGAAGCTTTCTTT | CASSEGQGTNTEAFF
. | . | TRBJ2-1 | TRBV19 | TGTGCCAGTAGTATCACAGGGACGAATGAGCAGTTCTTC | CASSITGTNEQFF
. | TRBD1 | TRBJ2-7 | TRBV7-9 | TGTGCCAGCAGCGAGGACAGGGGATTGGGCTACGAGCAGTACTTC | CASSEDRGLGYEQYF
few | TRBD1 | TRBJ1-5 | TRBV2 | TGTGCCAGCAGTGGAGGACAGGGGGCTCAGCCCCAGCATTTT | CASSGGQGAQPQHF
. | . | TRBJ2-7 | TRBV5-1 | TGCGCCAGCAGATATAGAGCCGGAGGGACCTACGAGCAGTACTTC | CASRYRAGGTYEQYF
. | TRBD1 | TRBJ1-2 | TRBV7-3 | TGTGCCAGCAGCGACCGACAGGGGAGCATCTATGGCTACACCTTC | CASSDRQGSIYGYTF
. | . | TRBJ2-2 | TRBV7-8 | TGTGCCAGCAGCTTAGCAGGTGGAGGAGGGCTAACCGGGGAGCTGTTTTTT | CASSLAGGGGLTGELFF
few | . | TRBJ2-3 | TRBV7-2 | TGTGCCAGCAGTTACGGAGGGGTGATCACAGATACGCAGTATTTT | CASSYGGVITDTQYF
. | . | TRBJ2-3 | TRBV6-1 | TGTGCCAGCAGTCTTGAAACAGGGTCAGATACGCAGTATTTT | CASSLETGSDTQYF
few | . | TRBJ2-3 | TRBV11-2 | TGTGCCAGCAGCTCCCGTCGCCCAGGGGGCACAGATACGCAGTATTTT | CASSSRRPGGTDTQYF
. | . | TRBJ2-3 | TRBV2 | TGTGCCAGCAGTTTGACAGGGAGGCAAGATACGCAGTATTTT | CASSLTGRQDTQYF
. | . | TRBJ1-1 | TRBV27 | TGTGCCAGCATGGGCGGGATTGATGAAGCTTTCTTT | CASMGGIDEAFF
. | . | TRBJ2-5 | TRBV27 | TGTGCCAGCAGTTTACGGCGGAGTACAACCCGCCAAGAGACCCAGTACTTC | CASSLRRSTTRQETQYF
. | TRBD1 | TRBJ2-7 | TRBV5-1 | TGCGCCAGCAGCTGGACAGGGGATGGGAACGAGCAGTACTTC | CASSWTGDGNEQYF
. | . | TRBJ1-2 | TRBV6-5 | TGTGCCAGCACCACCGGGACAACCTATGGCTACACCTTC | CASTTGTTYGYTF
. | . | TRBJ2-7 | TRBV4-3 | TGCGCCAGCAGCCAAGATCGGGTGACAGCTACCTACGAGCAGTACTTC | CASSQDRVTATYEQYF
once | TRBD1 | TRBJ1-1 | TRBV5-1 | TGCGCCAGCAGCTCACCGGGACAGGGGGCAATTTGGAACACTGAAGCTTTCTTT | CASSSPGQGAIWNTEAFF
. | TRBD1 | TRBJ1-2 | TRBV7-9 | TGTGCCAGCAGCTTAACAGGGGGCATCTATGGCTACACCTTC | CASSLTGGIYGYTF
. | TRBD1 | TRBJ1-3 | TRBV12-5 | TGTGCTAGTGGTGCACAGGGGGCTTTTGGAAACACCATATATTTT | CASGAQGAFGNTIYF
few | . | TRBJ1-2 | TRBV6-6 | TGTGCCAGCAGTTACGAAAGGGGCCCAGCTAACTATGGCTACACCTTC | CASSYERGPANYGYTF
. | . | TRBJ2-1 | TRBV5-1 | TGCGCCAGCAGCCCCCAGGAGGGGGGGGGCCTCAATGAGCAGTTCTTC | CASSPQEGGGLNEQFF
once | . | TRBJ1-1 | TRBV29-1 | TGCAGCGTTGAAGATCGGCGGGTGAACACTGAAGCTTTCTTT | CSVEDRRVNTEAFF
. | . | TRBJ1-1 | TRBV2 | TGTGCCAGCAGTGAGCGGGGCTCAGGCACTGAAGCTTTCTTT | CASSERGSGTEAFF
. | TRBD1 | TRBJ1-6 | TRBV19 | TGTGCCAGTAGTAGGGACAGGAGCTCCTATAATTCACCCCTCCACTTT | CASSRDRSSYNSPLHF
once | . | TRBJ1-2 | TRBV5-5 | TGTGCCAGCAGCTCTCCGACAGGCAGCTATGGCTACACCTTC | CASSSPTGSYGYTF
once | TRBD1 | TRBJ2-4 | TRBV7-8 | TGTGCCAGCAGCTTAGAGGACAGGGGGGCTACCAAAAACATTCAGTACTTC | CASSLEDRGATKNIQYF
few | TRBD1 | TRBJ1-5 | TRBV28 | TGTGCCAGCAGTTTTGCAGGGGGCCTTTCTAACAGCAATCAGCCCCAGCATTTT | CASSFAGGLSNSNQPQHF
. | TRBD2 | TRBJ2-3 | TRBV2 | TGTGCCAGCAGTCTAGCGGGGGGGCTGGGGGATACGCAGTATTTT | CASSLAGGLGDTQYF
. | . | TRBJ1-2 | TRBV27 | TGTGCCAGCAGTTTATCGGCAGGGGATAACTATGGCTACACCTTC | CASSLSAGDNYGYTF
. | TRBD1 | TRBJ1-5 | TRBV4-2 | TGTGCCAGCAGCCAAGTGGCGGGACAGAGCAATCAGCCCCAGCATTTT | CASSQVAGQSNQPQHF
. | . | TRBJ2-7 | TRBV19 | TGTGCCAGTAGTTCGGGACTCTCGGCCTACGAGCAGTACTTC | CASSSGLSAYEQYF
. | . | TRBJ2-7 | TRBV6-1 | TGTGCCAGCAGGAGGGGCGGCGGGGGCCACGAGCAGTACTTC | CASRRGGGGHEQYF
. | TRBD2 | TRBJ2-1 | TRBV29-1 | TGCAGCGTTGATAGTACTAGCGGGGAGAGGTGGAATGAGCAGTTCTTC | CSVDSTSGERWNEQFF
. | TRBD1 | TRBJ1-2 | TRBV27 | TGTGCCAGCAGTTCGATGACAGGGGACTATGGCTACACCTTC | CASSSMTGDYGYTF
. | . | TRBJ2-7 | TRBV7-7 | TGTGCTAGCAGCTCCGGACAGAGCTCCTACGAGCAGTACTTC | CASSSGQSSYEQYF
. | TRBD1 | TRBJ1-3 | TRBV30 | TGTGCCTGGAACAGGGGGACTGGAAACACCATATATTTT | CAWNRGTGNTIYF
few | TRBD1 | TRBJ1-2 | TRBV2 | TGTGCCAGCAGTGGACAGGGACGGCACTCATATGGCTACACCTTC | CASSGQGRHSYGYTF